This T cell receptor beta chain was sequenced in a study of T-cell reconstitution after alpha-beta-depleted transplantation in children. Study-wide results and caveats: Reported findings indicate that, about two months after transplant, alpha-beta T cells came from several hundred expanded clones, which were derived from non-depleted graft cells. Among T cells one year after transplant, newly produced cells accounted for most counts and diversity. Some patients' high day-60 TCRbeta diversity was attributed to recipient cells surviving conditioning.

Unique molecular identifiers were incorporated when the TCRbeta library was constructed. One entry per CDR3 protein results from TCRdb running MiXCR on the PCR reads. Of approximately 290,000 distinct CDR3 sequences listed, more than 9% are singletons. This CDR3 has 14 amino acids. V trimming: 4 bases; J trimming: 3 bases; junction bases outside the gene matches: 4. From germline, CDR1 is LGHNA and CDR2 YSLEER. This clonotype showed up many times. No antigen is known for it. Specimen: peripheral blood, collected 180 days after TCRalphabeta/CD19-depleted stem cell transplant. V and J are TRBV4-3 and TRBJ2-7, with 9 bases aligning to TRBD1. The sequence was collected from a male patient under 10 years old who had a stem cell transplant for chronic granulomatous disease, so the T cells may come from the graft donor. DNA of the CDR3: TGCGCCAGCAGCCGTTACAGGGGGCACTACGAGCAGTACTTC. Amino acids: CASSRYRGHYEQYF.